This record covers a single T cell receptor beta chain. The sample originates from a study of OX40 agonist ivuxolimab in advanced cancers. Study-level background: Intravenous ivuxolimab was administered to patients every 2 weeks at 0.01 to 10 mg/kg. Dose-escalation patients suffered from hepatocellular carcinoma, melanoma, renal cell or head and neck cancer.

Profiled with immunoSEQ multiplex PCR; TCRdb holds only in-frame clones, not every one. The sample yields 92,000 or so clones, 70% to 85% seen once. Per the germline V gene, CDR1 is SGHDT and CDR2 is YYEEEE. This CDR3 is 17 amino acids long. Trimming removed 4 bases from V and 1 base from J, with 18 bases in between. The specimen was CD4+ or CD8+ T cells sorted from blood, collected in a trial of the OX40 agonist ivuxolimab. This clonotype originated in an adult with an advanced solid tumor such as melanoma, head and neck, liver or kidney cancer. The rearrangement joins TRBV5-6 to TRBJ1-5; D gene unclear. For the CDR3, the DNA is TGTGCCAGCAGCATGGAGGCCGGGATAGGCAGCAATCAGCCCCAGCATTTT. It is translated as CASSMEAGIGSNQPQHF.